Below, 27 T cell receptor beta chains from the same sample are listed, as sequenced in a study of shared clonotypes between healthy human individuals. Only in-frame clones appear in the TCRdb table, and some are missing; sequencing was by immunoSEQ multiplex PCR. Counted here are approximately 940,000 clones, 60% to 85% occurring once; the ten biggest clones make up approximately 1.5%. The specimen sequenced was memory CD4+ T cells sorted from blood. Sample subset: CD45RA-negative fraction. These receptors were taken from a man between 18 and 29 years old in good health.

This clone was detected only a few times. The chain carries TRBV5-4 and TRBJ1-3; a weak D match, TRBD1 (5 bases). Trimming took off 6 bases at V and 0 bases at J, with 13 bases between the two ends. CDR3 length: 15 amino acids. CDR1 and CDR2 (germline): SGHNT, YYREEE (reference sequence). CDR3 loop: CASKLDSSSGNTIYF. The CDR3 DNA reads as TGTGCCAGCAAACTTGACAGCAGCTCTGGAAACACCATATATTTT.

V and J are TRBV5-1 and TRBJ1-6, with 8 bases that match TRBD1. Unmatched junction bases numbered 10, after V lost 5 bases and J lost 6 bases. In germline, CDR1 is SGHRS, CDR2 YFSETQ. The CDR3 has 16 amino acids. The CDR3 sequence: CASRQGQGLSNSPLHF. CDR3 DNA: TGCGCCAGCAGACAAGGACAGGGCCTTTCTAATTCACCCCTCCACTTT. Full variable domain (outside the CDR3, taken from reference TRBV5-1 and TRBJ1-6): KAGVTQTPRYLIKTRGQQVTLSCSPISGHRSVSWYQQTPGQGLQFLFEYFSETQRNKGNFPGRFSGRQFSNSRSEMNVSTLELGDSALYLCASRQGQGLSNSPLHFGNGTRLTVT.

This clone showed up just once. This chain joins TRBV6-1 and TRBJ1-1, with 7 bases that match TRBD1. Germline trimming cut 5 bases from V and 4 bases from J; bases unmatched to any gene: 7. Germline V gives CDR1 MNHNS, CDR2 SASEGT. The CDR3 is 14 amino acids. CDR3 DNA: TGTGCCAGCAGTAAAACAGGGGCGGTCACTGAAGCTTTCTTT. Protein product: CASSKTGAVTEAFF.

The chain links TRBV7-2 to TRBJ2-7; a possible D gene is TRBD1 (6 bases). The V end lost 1 base, the J end lost 2 bases, and 12 bases lay between the germline ends. Germline CDR1 is SGHTA and CDR2 is FQGNSA. CDR3 length: 15 residues. The CDR3, as DNA: TGTGCCAGCAGCTTAGGACAGGCCAGGACCTACGAGCAGTACTTC. The encoded protein is CASSLGQARTYEQYF.

This clone was seen only a few times. The chain employs TRBV4-2 and TRBJ2-3; D remains ambiguous. The CDR3 has 16 residues. CDR1 and CDR2 (germline): LGHNA, YNFKEQ. The ends were cut back, 0 bases at V and 3 bases at J, with 13 bases in the middle. CDR3 amino acids: CASSQDLGVETDTQYF. The DNA for the CDR3 is TGTGCCAGCAGCCAAGATTTAGGCGTAGAAACAGATACGCAGTATTTT.

This clone was observed a handful of times. The V gene is TRBV7-9, the J gene TRBJ1-1, with D possibly TRBD1 on 5 matching bases. V lost 2 bases and J lost 0, with 10 bases in between. Germline CDR1 and CDR2: SEHNR and FQNEAQ (reference sequence). The CDR3 has 15 residues. Here the CDR3 DNA reads TGTGCCAGCAGCTTACAGGGAACGATGAACACTGAAGCTTTCTTT. Amino acid sequence: CASSLQGTMNTEAFF. Filled out from reference TRBV7-9 and TRBJ1-1, the complete variable domain reads DTGVSQNPRHKITKRGQNVTFRCDPISEHNRLYWYRQTLGQGPEFLTYFQNEAQLEKSRLLSDRFSAERPKGSFSTLEIQRTEQGDSAMYLCASSLQGTMNTEAFFGQGTRLTVV.

The V and J genes are TRBV5-1 and TRBJ2-1; 9 bases agree with TRBD2. There are 14 residues in the CDR3. Germline-derived CDR1 and CDR2 are SGHRS and YFSETQ. The V segment lost 4 bases and the J segment 4 bases; nucleotides outside the gene matches: 3. The CDR3 region has the DNA TGCGCCAGCAGCCCTAGCGGGGCGTACAATGAGCAGTTCTTC. Its protein product is CASSPSGAYNEQFF. Complete variable domain (other parts from reference TRBV5-1 and TRBJ2-1): KAGVTQTPRYLIKTRGQQVTLSCSPISGHRSVSWYQQTPGQGLQFLFEYFSETQRNKGNFPGRFSGRQFSNSRSEMNVSTLELGDSALYLCASSPSGAYNEQFFGPGTRLTVL.

The chain employs TRBV28 and TRBJ2-7; D possibly corresponds to TRBD2 (7 bases). The CDR3 spans 15 residues. Germline CDR1 and CDR2: MDHEN and SYDVKM. The V end was cut by 5 bases, the J end by 5 bases, with 19 bases between. CDR3 coding DNA: TGTGCCAGCAGTCCTGCCCAGGCGGGGGCCCACGAGCAGTACTTC. Translated: CASSPAQAGAHEQYF.

Written as DNA, the CDR3 is TGTGCCAGCAGCCCAGAATCATATGGCTACACCTTC. Its translation: CASSPESYGYTF. V gene TRBV5-8 combines with J gene TRBJ1-2, with unresolved D. CDR1 is SGHTS, CDR2 YDEGEE, per germline. The CDR3 is 12 residues long. V was clipped by 4 bases and J by 5 bases, with 9 bases between them. The full variable domain, rest sourced from reference TRBV5-8 and TRBJ1-2, is EAGVTQSPTHLIKTRGQQATLRCSPISGHTSVYWYQQALGLGLQFLLWYDEGEERNRGNFPPRFSGRQFPNYSSELNVNALELEDSALYLCASSPESYGYTFGSGTRLTVV.

V gene TRBV7-8 combines with J gene TRBJ2-1; D is unclear. V was trimmed by 9 bases and J by 4 bases, leaving 13 bases between them. The CDR3 sequence is 13 residues long. CDR1 is SGHVS and CDR2 is FQNEAQ in the germline V gene. Here the CDR3 reads CASCLGSYNEQFF. CDR3 DNA: TGTGCCAGTTGCCTTGGGTCTTACAATGAGCAGTTCTTC.

The chain is built from TRBV7-9 and TRBJ1-1; perhaps TRBD1 as D (5 bases). Deletions cut 3 bases from V and 11 bases from J, with 10 bases between. Germline V gene sequence: CDR1 SEHNR, CDR2 FQNEAQ (reference sequence). The CDR3 sequence is 11 residues long. CDR3: CASSFERGAFF. The CDR3, as DNA: TGTGCCAGCAGCTTCGAACGGGGCGCTTTCTTT. The full variable domain, completed using reference TRBV7-9 and TRBJ1-1, is DTGVSQNPRHKITKRGQNVTFRCDPISEHNRLYWYRQTLGQGPEFLTYFQNEAQLEKSRLLSDRFSAERPKGSFSTLEIQRTEQGDSAMYLCASSFERGAFFGQGTRLTVV.

The V gene is TRBV11-2, the J gene TRBJ2-5; possibly TRBD1 for D (6 bases). V was pared by 2 bases and J by 7 bases, with 14 bases between. Germline V gene lookup returns CDR1 SGHAT and CDR2 FQNNGV. This CDR3 has 14 amino acids. The CDR3 DNA sequence: TGTGCCAGCAGCTTATCAGGGGCAGAAGGGACCCAGTACTTC. Its translation is CASSLSGAEGTQYF.

This clone appeared once. This chain connects TRBV6-1 to TRBJ2-4; D uncertain. The germline CDR1 and CDR2 sequences are MNHNS and SASEGT. The V gene lost 6 bases and the J gene lost 6 bases, with 12 bases spanning the gap. The CDR3 length is 13 residues. The CDR3 protein is CASSKDLINIQYF. CDR3 DNA sequence: TGTGCCAGCAGCAAGGACCTAATAAACATTCAGTACTTC.

This rearrangement joins TRBV6-5 to TRBJ2-5; 9 bases are a match to TRBD2. This CDR3 contains 15 residues. Per the germline V gene, CDR1 is MNHEY and CDR2 is SVGAGI. The V segment lost 6 bases and the J segment 7 bases; nucleotides outside the gene matches: 12. The CDR3 sequence: CASSPNWAGGGTQYF. CDR3 bases: TGTGCCAGCAGCCCCAATTGGGCGGGAGGGGGGACCCAGTACTTC.

The chain couples TRBV28 to TRBJ2-5; D gene uncertain. The CDR3 loop spans 16 amino acids. Germline V lookup: CDR1 MDHEN, CDR2 SYDVKM. Trimming left V 3 bases short and J 1 base short, with 15 bases between. The CDR3 spells CASSFDRHPTQETQYF. CDR3 DNA sequence: TGTGCCAGCAGTTTTGACCGGCATCCCACCCAAGAGACCCAGTACTTC.

This clone was seen only a few times. At one end, the junction sequence differs from germline, possibly due to a read error. The V gene is TRBV14, the J gene TRBJ2-5, with D unclear. The CDR3 is made up of 12 amino acids. Germline V gene data show CDR1 as SGHDN and CDR2 as FVKESK. The CDR3 reads CASSQEPPLYHF. The CDR3 DNA reads TGTGCCAGCAGCCAAGAACCTCCACTTTATCACTTC.

The chain employs TRBV11-2 and TRBJ2-7; D is possibly TRBD1 or TRBD2 (5 bases each). The CDR3 is 15 amino acids. Germline CDR1 is SGHAT and CDR2 is FQNNGV. Trimming took off 1 base at V and 3 bases at J, with 13 bases between the two ends. The DNA for the CDR3 is TGTGCCAGCAGCTTAGGGGGGACGCTTTACTACGAGCAGTACTTC. Translated, it gives CASSLGGTLYYEQYF.

This chain links TRBV11-1 with TRBJ1-1, with TRBD1 matching 8 bases. The V gene's germline CDR1 is SGHAT and CDR2 FQDESV (reference sequence). The CDR3 is 14 amino acids. Unmatched junction bases numbered 8, after V lost 5 bases and J lost 6 bases. The CDR3 sequence: CASSLDRADPEAFF. The CDR3 bases are TGTGCCAGCAGCCTGGACAGGGCCGACCCTGAAGCTTTCTTT.

The chain joins TRBV5-1 to TRBJ2-6; no clear D gene. The CDR3 runs 15 residues. Between the trimmed V and J ends, which lost 5 bases and 0 bases, there was a span of 9 bases. Germline V gene lookup returns CDR1 SGHRS and CDR2 YFSETQ. CDR3 protein: CASRPDTSGANVLTF. CDR3 DNA sequence: TGCGCCAGCAGACCCGACACCTCTGGGGCCAACGTCCTGACTTTC.

V gene TRBV10-1 combines with J gene TRBJ2-7; weak D call: TRBD1 (6 bases). This CDR3 spans 15 amino acids. The germline V and J ends were trimmed by 3 bases and 0 bases, with 12 bases remaining between them. In germline, CDR1 is WNHNN, CDR2 SYGVQD (reference sequence). CDR3 in DNA: TGCGCCAGCAGTGATGGACAGTGGGGCTCCTACGAGCAGTACTTC. Protein: CASSDGQWGSYEQYF.

V gene TRBV4-3 combines with J gene TRBJ2-3; tentative D call: TRBD1 (6 bases). Trimming stripped 3 bases from V and 6 bases from J, with 10 bases between. CDR1 and CDR2 from the germline V gene are LGHNA and YSLEER. This CDR3 is built from 13 residues. CDR3 amino acids: CASSQQGLDTQYF. The CDR3 bases are TGCGCCAGCAGCCAGCAGGGGTTGGATACGCAGTATTTT.

The chain carries TRBV30 and TRBJ1-3; D ambiguous. This CDR3 contains 14 residues. Germline V CDR1 and CDR2: GTSNPN, SVGIG (reference sequence). The V end was cut by 5 bases, the J end by 0 bases, with 11 bases between. CDR3 protein: CAWPKIRSGNTIYF. The CDR3 region has the DNA TGTGCCTGGCCTAAGATTCGCTCTGGAAACACCATATATTTT.

The chain joins TRBV10-2 to TRBJ2-2; either TRBD1 or TRBD2 may fit D (5 bases each). The CDR3 runs 17 residues. Trimming left V 7 bases short and J 0 bases short, with 18 bases between. CDR1 WSHSY and CDR2 SAAADI come from the germline V gene. This CDR3 is CASTRDGLSANTGELFF. The CDR3 DNA follows: TGCGCCAGCACTCGGGACGGACTTTCCGCGAACACCGGGGAGCTGTTTTTT.

For this clone: This sample also contains other DNA sequences that code for the same CDR3. The chain couples TRBV7-2 to TRBJ1-2; the match to TRBD1 covers 8 bases. Trimming cost V 5 bases and J 4 bases; bases outside gene matches: 3. This CDR3 region has 13 residues. Per germline, CDR1 SGHTA and CDR2 FQGNSA. In nucleotides, the CDR3 is TGTGCCAGCAGCCCGACAGGGGCCTATGGCTACACCTTC. Translation gives CASSPTGAYGYTF.

The J gene is TRBJ2-3, the V gene TRBV9, with 9 bases fitting TRBD2. This CDR3 contains 17 residues. V was pared by 4 bases and J by 0 bases, with 9 bases of the junction left unmatched. The germline CDR1 and CDR2 sequences are SGDLS and YYNGEE. The CDR3 loop is CASSRNLAGSSTDTQYF. In DNA, the CDR3 is TGTGCCAGCAGCCGAAACCTAGCGGGATCTAGCACAGATACGCAGTATTTT.

This chain uses TRBV18 with TRBJ1-1; D ambiguous. The CDR3 has 15 residues. The ends were cut back, 1 base at V and 4 bases at J, with 13 bases in the middle. In germline, CDR1 is KGHSH, CDR2 LQKENI. This chain's CDR3 is CASSPRSVESTEAFF. The CDR3 DNA is TGTGCCAGCTCACCACGATCGGTAGAGAGCACTGAAGCTTTCTTT.

The chain uses TRBV2 and TRBJ2-1; D may correspond to TRBD1 or TRBD2 (5 bases each). The V gene lost 6 bases and the J gene lost 8 bases, with 11 bases spanning the gap. The CDR3 length is 12 residues. Per germline, CDR1 SNHLY and CDR2 FYNNEI. CDR3 sequence reads: CASRARGDEQFF. The CDR3 DNA reads as TGTGCCAGCAGAGCACGGGGCGATGAGCAGTTCTTC.